The clone carrying this T cell receptor beta chain has more than one count but fewer than ten. CDR1 and CDR2 from the germline V gene are SQVTM and ANQGSEA. The CDR3 extends over 14 amino acids. Trimming removed 1 base from V and 3 bases from J; junction bases left unmatched: 4. Original handling: Reference gene primers were amplified, and this amplification served to estimate nucleated cell counts. Generated by immunoSEQ multiplex PCR, the TCRdb table keeps only in-frame clones and is missing some. D and trimming were read from the DNA, whereas the V and J calls and clone size are those reported in that table. The table includes 200,000 to 250,000 clones, around 89% detected once. Allocation to cohorts depended on clinical history reported by the participants. This sample is part of a study of blood T cell repertoires in COVID-19.

The receptor comes from a man aged 30 to 45 who had been exposed to COVID-19. The chain employs TRBV29-1 and TRBJ2-3, with 7 bases matching TRBD1. The specimen was PBMCs or T cells enriched from blood (not recorded which). This chain's CDR3 is CSVEGQGLTDTQYF. In nucleotides, the CDR3 is TGCAGCGTTGAAGGACAGGGCTTAACAGATACGCAGTATTTT.